This TCR beta chain was sequenced during a study of blood T cell repertoires in COVID-19. For the study at large: There were acute and convalescent COVID-19 samples, and they came from the United States, Italy and Spain.

Recruits, aged about 18 to 95 years, lived in 20 to 30 US areas. Original processing methods: The authors estimated nucleated cell counts from reference gene primer amplification. Assay used: immunoSEQ multiplex PCR; TCRdb lists only in-frame clones, some missing. Clone size and the V and J calls come from that table; the DNA yielded D and trimming. The data hold roughly 400,000 clones, with 90% observed a single time. The V end lost 8 bases, the J end lost 4 bases, and 13 bases lay between the germline ends. This CDR3 contains 13 residues. Germline assignment: CDR1 LNHNV and CDR2 YYDKDF (reference sequence).

Material: PBMCs or T cells enriched from blood (not recorded which). The J gene is TRBJ2-3, the V gene TRBV15; D not certain. The receptor was derived from a man between 18 and 35 years old who had recovered from COVID-19. CDR3 residues: CATGYIVADTQYF. In DNA form, the CDR3 reads TGTGCCACCGGTTATATAGTTGCAGATACGCAGTATTTT.